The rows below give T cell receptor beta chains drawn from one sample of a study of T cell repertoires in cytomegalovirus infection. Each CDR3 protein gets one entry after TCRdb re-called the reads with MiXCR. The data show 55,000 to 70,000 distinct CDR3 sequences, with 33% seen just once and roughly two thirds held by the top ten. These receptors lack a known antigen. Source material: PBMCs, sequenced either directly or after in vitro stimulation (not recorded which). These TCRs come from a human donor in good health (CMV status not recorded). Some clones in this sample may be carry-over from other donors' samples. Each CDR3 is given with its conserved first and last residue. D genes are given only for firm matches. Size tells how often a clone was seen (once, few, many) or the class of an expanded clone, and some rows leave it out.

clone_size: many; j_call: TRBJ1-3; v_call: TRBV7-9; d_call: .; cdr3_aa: CASSPPDVMMERNTIYF; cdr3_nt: TGTGCCAGCAGCCCCCCGGATGTTATGATGGAGCGAAACACCATATATTTT
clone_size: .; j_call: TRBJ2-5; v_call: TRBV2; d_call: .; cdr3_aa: CASSEGQAQYF; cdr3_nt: TGTGCCAGCAGTGAGGGTCAGGCCCAGTACTTC
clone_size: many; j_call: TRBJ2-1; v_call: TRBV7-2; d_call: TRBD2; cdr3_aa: CASSRTSGSYNEQFF; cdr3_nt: TGTGCCAGCAGCCGGACTAGCGGATCCTACAATGAGCAGTTCTTC
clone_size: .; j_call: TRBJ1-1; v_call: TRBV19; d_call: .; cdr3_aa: CASSIDPAGQGRMNTEAFF; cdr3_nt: TGTGCCAGTAGTATAGACCCGGCGGGGCAGGGACGCATGAACACTGAAGCTTTCTTT
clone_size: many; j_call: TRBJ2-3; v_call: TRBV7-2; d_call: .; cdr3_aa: CASSLGRARGTDTQYF; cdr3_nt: TGTGCCAGCAGCTTAGGGAGGGCGCGGGGCACAGATACGCAGTATTTT
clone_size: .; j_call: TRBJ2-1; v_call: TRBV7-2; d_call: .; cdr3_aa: CASSPSVGQFF; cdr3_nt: TGTGCCAGCAGCCCGTCTGTAGGGCAGTTCTTC
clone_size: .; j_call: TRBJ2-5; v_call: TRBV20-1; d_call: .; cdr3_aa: CSAIRRLEETQYF; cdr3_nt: TGCAGTGCTATCCGACGCCTCGAGGAGACCCAGTACTTC
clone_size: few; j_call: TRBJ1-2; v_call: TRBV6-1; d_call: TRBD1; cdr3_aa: CASSISGTAYGYTF; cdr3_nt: TGTGCCAGCAGTATCTCCGGGACAGCCTATGGCTACACCTTC
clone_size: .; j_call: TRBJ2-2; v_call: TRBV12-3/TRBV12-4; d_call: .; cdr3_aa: CASSLRRRRIANTGELFF; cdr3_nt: TGTGCCAGCAGTTTAAGGCGGCGAAGGATCGCGAACACCGGGGAGCTGTTTTTT
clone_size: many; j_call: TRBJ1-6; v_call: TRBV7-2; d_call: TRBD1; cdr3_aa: CASRDRVSNSPLHF; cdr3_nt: TGTGCCAGCCGGGACAGGGTATCTAATTCACCCCTCCACTTT
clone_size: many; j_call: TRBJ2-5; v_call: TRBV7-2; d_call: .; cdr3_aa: CASRTSHQETQYF; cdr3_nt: TGTGCCAGCAGGACTTCTCACCAGGAGACCCAGTACTTC
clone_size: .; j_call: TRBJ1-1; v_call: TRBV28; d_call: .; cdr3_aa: CASSPIGLMNTEAFF; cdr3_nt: TGTGCCAGCAGTCCCATAGGACTGATGAACACTGAAGCTTTCTTT
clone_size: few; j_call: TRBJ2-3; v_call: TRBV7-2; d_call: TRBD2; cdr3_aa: CASSLLPSGGSADTQYF; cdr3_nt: TGTGCCAGCAGCCTTCTCCCTAGCGGGGGGAGCGCAGATACGCAGTATTTT
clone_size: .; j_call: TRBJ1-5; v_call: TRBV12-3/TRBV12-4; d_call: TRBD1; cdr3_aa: CASGGTANQPQHF; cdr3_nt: TGTGCCAGCGGAGGGACAGCTAATCAGCCCCAGCATTTT
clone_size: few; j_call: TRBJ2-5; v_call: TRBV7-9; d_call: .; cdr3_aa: CASSWTGRAETQYF; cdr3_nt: TGTGCCAGCAGCTGGACAGGGAGGGCAGAGACCCAGTACTTC
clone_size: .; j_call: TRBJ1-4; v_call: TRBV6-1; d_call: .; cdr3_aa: CASSSQGNEKLFF; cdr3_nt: TGTGCCAGCAGCTCGCAGGGGAATGAAAAACTGTTTTTT
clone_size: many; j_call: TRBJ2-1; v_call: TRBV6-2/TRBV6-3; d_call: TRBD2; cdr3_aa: CASSPGTSGGYNEQFF; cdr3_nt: TGTGCCAGCAGCCCCGGGACTAGCGGGGGCTACAATGAGCAGTTCTTC
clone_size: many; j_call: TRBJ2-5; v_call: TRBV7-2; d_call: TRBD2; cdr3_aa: CASSLSLASGNLAQYF; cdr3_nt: TGTGCCAGCAGCTTAAGCTTGGCTAGCGGGAATCTCGCCCAGTACTTC
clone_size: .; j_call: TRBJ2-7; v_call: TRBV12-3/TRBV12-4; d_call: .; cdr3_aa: CASSRPGFEQYF; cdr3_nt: TGTGCCAGCAGCCGCCCGGGATTCGAGCAGTACTTC
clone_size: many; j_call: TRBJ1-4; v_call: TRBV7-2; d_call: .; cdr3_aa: CASTGLGGFNEKLFF; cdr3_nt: TGTGCCTCTACGGGACTGGGCGGATTTAATGAAAAACTGTTTTTT
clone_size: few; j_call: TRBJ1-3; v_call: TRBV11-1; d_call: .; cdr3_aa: CASSSRGFGNTIYF; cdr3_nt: TGTGCCAGCAGCTCCCGCGGTTTCGGAAACACCATATATTTT
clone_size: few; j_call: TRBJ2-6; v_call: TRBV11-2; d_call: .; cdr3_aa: CASSRNPGPFSGANVLTF; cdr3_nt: TGTGCCAGCAGCCGGAACCCGGGACCCTTCTCTGGGGCCAACGTCCTGACTTTC
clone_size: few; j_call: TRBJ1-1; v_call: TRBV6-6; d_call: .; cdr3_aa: CASSPGIRGDGTEAFF; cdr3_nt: TGTGCCAGCAGTCCCGGGATTAGGGGTGATGGCACTGAAGCTTTCTTT
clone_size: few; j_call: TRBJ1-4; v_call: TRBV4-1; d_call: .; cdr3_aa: CASSQEVFRLYPNEKLFF; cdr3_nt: TGCGCCAGCAGCCAAGAGGTTTTCAGGCTCTATCCTAATGAAAAACTGTTTTTT
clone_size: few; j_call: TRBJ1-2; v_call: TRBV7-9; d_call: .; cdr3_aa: CASSLDRLRIGYTF; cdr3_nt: TGTGCCAGCAGCTTAGACCGGCTCCGTATTGGCTACACCTTC
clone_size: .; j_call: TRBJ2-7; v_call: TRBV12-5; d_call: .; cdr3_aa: CASGLALGLGLVYEQYF; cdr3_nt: TGTGCTAGTGGTTTGGCCCTGGGGTTGGGTCTAGTCTACGAGCAGTACTTC
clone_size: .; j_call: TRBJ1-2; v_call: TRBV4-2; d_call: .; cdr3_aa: CASSHVDGRYGYTF; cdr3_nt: TGTGCCAGCAGCCATGTTGATGGACGCTATGGCTACACCTTC
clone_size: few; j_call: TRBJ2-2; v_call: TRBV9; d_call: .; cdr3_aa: CASSVAAAGELFF; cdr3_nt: TGTGCCAGCAGCGTAGCAGCTGCCGGGGAGCTGTTTTTT
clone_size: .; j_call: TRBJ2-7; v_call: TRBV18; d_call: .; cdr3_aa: CASSQRVDEQYF; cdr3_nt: TGTGCCAGCTCACAAAGGGTAGACGAGCAGTACTTC
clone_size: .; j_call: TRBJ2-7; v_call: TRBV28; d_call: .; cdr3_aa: CASSLPTSYEQYF; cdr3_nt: TGTGCCAGCAGTTTGCCTACAAGCTACGAGCAGTACTTC
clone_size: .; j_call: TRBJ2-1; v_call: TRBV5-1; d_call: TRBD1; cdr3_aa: CASSLGAWTGIGEQFF; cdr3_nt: TGCGCCAGCAGCTTGGGAGCCTGGACAGGGATCGGTGAGCAGTTCTTC
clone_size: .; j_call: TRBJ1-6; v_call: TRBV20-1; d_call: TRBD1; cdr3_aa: CSARDGTEKTPLHF; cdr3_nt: TGCAGTGCTAGAGATGGGACAGAGAAGACACCCCTCCACTTT
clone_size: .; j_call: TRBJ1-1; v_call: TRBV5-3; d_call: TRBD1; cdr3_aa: CASSLGRDRGDEAFF; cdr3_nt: TGTGCCAGCAGCTTGGGGCGGGACAGGGGAGATGAAGCTTTCTTT
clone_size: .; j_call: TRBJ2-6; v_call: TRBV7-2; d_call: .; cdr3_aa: CVSRKANVLTF; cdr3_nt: TGTGTCAGCCGCAAGGCCAACGTCCTGACTTTC
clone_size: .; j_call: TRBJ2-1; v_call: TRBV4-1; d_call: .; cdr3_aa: CASSQDRGLEQFF; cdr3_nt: TGCGCCAGCAGCCAAGATAGAGGGCTTGAGCAGTTCTTC
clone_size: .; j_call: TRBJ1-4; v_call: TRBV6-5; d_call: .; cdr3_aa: CAAHGGVPFLFF; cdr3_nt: TGTGCCGCTCATGGGGGGGTCCCGTTTCTGTTTTTT
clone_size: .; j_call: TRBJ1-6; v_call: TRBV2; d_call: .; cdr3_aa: CASSEPPDRGVTLHF; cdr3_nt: TGTGCCAGCAGTGAACCGCCCGACAGAGGCGTAACCCTCCACTTT
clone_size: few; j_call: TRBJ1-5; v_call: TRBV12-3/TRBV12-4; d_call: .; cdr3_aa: CASTEGSQPQHF; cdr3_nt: TGTGCCAGCACAGAGGGAAGTCAGCCCCAGCATTTT
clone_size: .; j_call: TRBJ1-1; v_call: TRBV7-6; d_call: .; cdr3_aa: CASSYDRMNTEAFF; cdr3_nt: TGTGCCAGCAGCTATGACAGGATGAACACTGAAGCTTTCTTT
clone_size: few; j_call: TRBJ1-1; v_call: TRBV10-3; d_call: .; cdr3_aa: CAISESEQRAFF; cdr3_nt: TGTGCCATCAGTGAGTCGGAACAGAGAGCTTTCTTT
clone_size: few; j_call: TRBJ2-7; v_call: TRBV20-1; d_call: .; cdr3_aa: CSASSSSYEQYF; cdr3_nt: TGCAGTGCTTCCTCTAGCAGCTACGAGCAGTACTTC